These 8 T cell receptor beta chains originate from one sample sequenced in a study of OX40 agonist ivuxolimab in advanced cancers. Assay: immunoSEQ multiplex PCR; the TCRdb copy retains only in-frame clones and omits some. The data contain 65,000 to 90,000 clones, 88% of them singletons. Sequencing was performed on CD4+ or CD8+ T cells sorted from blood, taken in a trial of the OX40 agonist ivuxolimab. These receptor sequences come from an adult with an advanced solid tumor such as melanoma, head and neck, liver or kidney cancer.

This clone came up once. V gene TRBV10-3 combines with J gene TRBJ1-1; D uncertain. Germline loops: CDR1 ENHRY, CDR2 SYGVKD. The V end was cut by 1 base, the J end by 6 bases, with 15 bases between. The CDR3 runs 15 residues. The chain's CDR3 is CAISELAVGFAEAFF. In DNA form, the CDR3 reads TGTGCCATCAGTGAGTTGGCAGTGGGGTTCGCTGAAGCTTTCTTT.

In DNA, the CDR3 is TGTGCCAGCAGGTTGACAGGGGCCCCCAATCAGCCCCAGCATTTT. Translated, it gives CASRLTGAPNQPQHF. The chain uses TRBV5-8 and TRBJ1-5; 8 nucleotides match TRBD1. V was pared by 5 bases and J by 3 bases, with 7 bases of the junction left unmatched. The germline V gene has CDR1 SGHTS and CDR2 YDEGEE. There are 15 residues in the CDR3.

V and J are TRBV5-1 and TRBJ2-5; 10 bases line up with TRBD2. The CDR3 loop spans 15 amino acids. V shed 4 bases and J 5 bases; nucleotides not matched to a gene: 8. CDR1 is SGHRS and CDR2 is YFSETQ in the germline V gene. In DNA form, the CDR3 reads TGCGCCAGCAGCCGGGGTAGCGGGGGGCCGGAGACCCAGTACTTC. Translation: CASSRGSGGPETQYF.

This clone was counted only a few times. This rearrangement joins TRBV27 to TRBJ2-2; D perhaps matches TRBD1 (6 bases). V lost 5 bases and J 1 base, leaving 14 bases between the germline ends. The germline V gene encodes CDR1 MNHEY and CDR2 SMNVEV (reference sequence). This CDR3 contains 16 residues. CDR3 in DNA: TGTGCCAGCAGTATGAACAGGGAGTGGAACACCGGGGAGCTGTTTTTT. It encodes CASSMNREWNTGELFF.

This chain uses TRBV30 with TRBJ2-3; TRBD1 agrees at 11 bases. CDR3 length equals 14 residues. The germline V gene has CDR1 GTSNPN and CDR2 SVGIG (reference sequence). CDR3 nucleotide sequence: TGTGCACGGGACAGGGGGGAAAGCACAGATACGCAGTATTTT. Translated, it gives CARDRGESTDTQYF.

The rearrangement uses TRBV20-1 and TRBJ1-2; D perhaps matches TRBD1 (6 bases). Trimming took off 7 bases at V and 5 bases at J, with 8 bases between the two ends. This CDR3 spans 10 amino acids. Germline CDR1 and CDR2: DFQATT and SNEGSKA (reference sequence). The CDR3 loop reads CSVTGYGYTF. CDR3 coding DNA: TGCAGTGTCACAGGGTATGGCTACACCTTC.

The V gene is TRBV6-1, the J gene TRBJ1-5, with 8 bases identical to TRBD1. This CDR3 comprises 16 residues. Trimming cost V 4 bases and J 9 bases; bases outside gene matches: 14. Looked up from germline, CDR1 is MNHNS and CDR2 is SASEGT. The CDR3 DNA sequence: TGTGCCAGCAGTGGAGTCGTAGGACAGGGTGCTTCGCCCCAGCATTTT. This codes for CASSGVVGQGASPQHF.

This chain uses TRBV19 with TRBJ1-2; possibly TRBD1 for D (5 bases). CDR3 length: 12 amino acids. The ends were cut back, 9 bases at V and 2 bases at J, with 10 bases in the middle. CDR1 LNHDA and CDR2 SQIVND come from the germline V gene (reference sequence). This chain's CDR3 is CASGRENYGYTF. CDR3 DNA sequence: TGTGCCAGCGGCAGGGAGAACTATGGCTACACCTTC.